This T cell receptor (beta chain) came from a study of tumor T cells in aggressive B-cell lymphoma. Produced via immunoSEQ multiplex PCR; TCRdb's table is partial and in-frame only. Altogether about 850 clones are present, about nine tenths being singletons, with the ten largest covering roughly 19%. The CDR3 consists of 13 residues. CDR1 LNHDA and CDR2 SQIVND come from the germline V gene (reference sequence). With 10 bases removed from V and 1 base from J, the gap between germline ends came to 13 bases. This sequence joins TRBV19 and TRBJ1-1; D might be TRBD1 (6 bases). Sequencing was carried out using tumor tissue. The clonotype originates from an adult with diffuse large B cell lymphoma. The CDR3 DNA is TGTGCCATAGGGGGGGGACCGAACACTGAAGCTTTCTTT. This encodes CAIGGGPNTEAFF.